The sequence of this T cell receptor beta chain was determined in a study of metastatic and nonmetastatic thyroid tumors. Study-level background: Samples came from malignant and benign thyroid patients, and repertoires were compared across blood and tumor or nodule tissue.

Notes on the study in general: The study reportedly found significantly higher TCR beta diversity in malignant thyroid tumors than benign nodules, in blood and tumor.

Among the patients, none had received any treatment before thyroid surgery. This clone was recorded many times. Its antigen remains unknown. Other DNA sequences in this sample translate to the same CDR3. TCRdb redid the clone calls on the PCR reads using MiXCR. The table records 25,000 or so clones, around a sixth of them present only once. V lost 5 bases to trimming and J lost 5 bases; unmatched junction nucleotides: 9. The CDR3 runs 17 residues. Germline CDR1 and CDR2: SGHAT and FQDESV (reference sequence). This clonotype was sampled from a female donor with papillary thyroid cancer or a benign thyroid nodule (not recorded which). Some clones in this sample may be carry-over from other donors' samples. The sequencing input was blood. The chain is built from TRBV11-1 and TRBJ2-2; 12 nucleotides line up with TRBD2. CDR3 nucleotides: TGTGCCAGCAGCCCTAGGACCGGGACTAGCGGGACCGGGGAGCTGTTTTTT. Translation gives CASSPRTGTSGTGELFF.